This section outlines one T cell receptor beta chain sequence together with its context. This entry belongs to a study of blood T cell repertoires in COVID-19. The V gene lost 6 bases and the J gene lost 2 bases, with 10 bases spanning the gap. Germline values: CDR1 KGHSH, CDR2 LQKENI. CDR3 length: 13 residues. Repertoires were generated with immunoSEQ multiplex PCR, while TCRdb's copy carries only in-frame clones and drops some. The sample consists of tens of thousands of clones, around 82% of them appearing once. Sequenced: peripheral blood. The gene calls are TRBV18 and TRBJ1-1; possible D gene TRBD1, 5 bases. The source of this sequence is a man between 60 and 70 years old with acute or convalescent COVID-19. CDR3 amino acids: CASSGAPNTEAFF. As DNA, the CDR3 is TGTGCCAGCTCTGGGGCCCCTAACACTGAAGCTTTCTTT. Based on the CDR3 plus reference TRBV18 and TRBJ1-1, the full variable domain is NAGVMQNPRHLVRRRGQEARLRCSPMKGHSHVYWYRQLPEEGLKFMVYLQKENIIDESGMPKERFSAEFPKEGPSILRIQQVVRGDSAAYFCASSGAPNTEAFFGQGTRLTVV.